This T cell receptor beta chain comes out of a study of CXCR3-negative and CXCR3-positive naive CD8 T cells. Study context: Cumulative TRB read yield was 130 million to 150 million, averaging about 1.5 +/- 0.3 million per library. Study outcomes and limitations: Diversity was high in both naive subsets and much lower in memory cells. Comparison of naive CXCR3-negative and CXCR3-positive cells revealed similar TRBV-TRBJ usage, while memory cells differed. Researchers report that CXCR3-positive naive cells carry more hydrophobic TRB CDR3s than CXCR3-negative naive cells.

For this clonotype: Its antigen is not identified.

Via 5' RACE with UMI labels, TRB cDNA libraries were prepared. TCRdb reprocessed the 5' RACE reads and keeps a single row for each CDR3 protein, giving no DNA. This repertoire comprises 130,000 or so distinct CDR3 sequences; its ten largest clones make up nearly 0.5%. The CDR3 consists of 14 residues. Sample: naive CXCR3- CD8+ T cells from blood. Subset meaning: CD45RO-CCR7+CD27+CD95- naive CD8+ T cells lacking CXCR3 (TNR3-). The receptor was derived from a human donor in good health. Some clones in this sample may be carry-over from other donors' samples. The chain links TRBV21-1 to TRBJ1-1. TRBV21-1 is marked as a pseudogene. CDR3 sequence reads: CASSGDRMNTEAFF.